A selection of T cell receptor beta chains follows, all from one sample in a study of cytomegalovirus exposure and HLA in healthy donors. The repertoire was sequenced with immunoSEQ multiplex PCR; TCRdb's copy has only in-frame clones and lacks some. The sample has about 190,000 clones, 74% seen once. The source material was PBMCs. The receptors here all came from a woman in her thirties in good health and CMV-seropositive. CDR3s include the opening cysteine and the closing phenylalanine or tryptophan. A D gene is named only where the DNA matches it firmly.

d_call j_call v_call cdr3_aa
NA TRBJ1-5 TRBV28 CASSFQGGNNQPQHF
TRBD2 TRBJ2-3 TRBV5-8 CASSLIIGGGRATDTQYF
NA TRBJ2-5 TRBV12-2 CASRLTVQTQYF
NA TRBJ1-1 TRBV7-9 CASSLGQGNTEAFF
NA TRBJ2-2 TRBV7-2 CASSPTAGELFF
NA TRBJ2-5 TRBV7-2 CASSSRVQETQYF
NA TRBJ1-1 TRBV29-1 CSVGGQYTEAFF
TRBD2 TRBJ2-1 TRBV7-9 CASSLILGGDEQFF
TRBD1 TRBJ1-2 TRBV4-1 CASSQFTGTGDSYGYTF
TRBD1 TRBJ2-7 TRBV27 CASSNAGQGDHEQYF
NA TRBJ1-5 TRBV19 CASSIVRGDSYQPQHF
TRBD2 TRBJ2-7 TRBV6-6 CASSPGTSARSYEQYF
TRBD2 TRBJ2-1 TRBV2 CARVGLTYNEQFF
TRBD1 TRBJ2-6 TRBV2 CASTNGQGEPGANVLTF
NA TRBJ1-2 TRBV28 CASRGGQSGYTF
TRBD1 TRBJ1-1 TRBV29-1 CSVRNRDRVTEAFF
NA TRBJ2-7 TRBV28 CASNYPGSLGGGEQYF
NA TRBJ1-2 TRBV6-4 CASSDSSLGFYGYTF
TRBD1 TRBJ1-2 TRBV28 CASSLGQGGYTF
NA TRBJ1-1 TRBV19 CASRPGGNTEAFF
NA TRBJ1-1 TRBV6-4 CASSTTGGAAFF
NA TRBJ2-7 TRBV19 CASSISPYEQYF
TRBD2 TRBJ2-7 TRBV7-9 CASSLVGLGSYEQYF
NA TRBJ2-1 TRBV4-2 CASSQDFGSSSYNEQFF
TRBD2 TRBJ2-7 TRBV9 CASSVGSGSYEQYF
NA TRBJ2-5 TRBV21-1 CASSTRDRGRETQYF
NA TRBJ2-1 TRBV15 CATSRVGQGYNEQFF
NA TRBJ2-7 TRBV7-9 CASSLVHLRDSSYEQYF
TRBD1 TRBJ1-3 TRBV27 CASSTTGVGNTIYF
TRBD1 TRBJ2-7 TRBV4-2 CASSQDVQGAGEQYF
TRBD1 TRBJ1-3 TRBV18 CASSPDRVGNTIYF
TRBD1 TRBJ1-2 TRBV18 CASSPGTGDYGYTF
NA TRBJ1-1 TRBV28 CASRPETQGLTEAFF
TRBD1 TRBJ1-2 TRBV5-1 CASSSDRFGYTF
NA TRBJ1-3 TRBV18 CASSPQQGSGNTIYF
NA TRBJ1-1 TRBV7-2 CASSSTFSGATEAFF
NA TRBJ2-3 TRBV5-8 CASSLASDSTDTQYF
NA TRBJ1-5 TRBV27 CASSPRIGGNQPQHF
TRBD2 TRBJ2-1 TRBV6-4 CASSDSSQGGRFNEQFF
TRBD1 TRBJ1-2 TRBV6-5 CASSSFNRGYGYTF
NA TRBJ1-2 TRBV5-6 CASSSGNYGYTF
NA TRBJ2-7 TRBV5-6 CASSLRRSTYEQYF
NA TRBJ1-1 TRBV27 CASSLRGGVTEAFF
TRBD2 TRBJ2-1 TRBV19 CASSGSGGSYNEQFF
NA TRBJ2-5 TRBV11-1 CASSLNSPGETQYF
TRBD1 TRBJ2-5 TRBV5-1 CASSTRGPQETQYF